Listed here are 19 T cell receptor beta chains from one sample, sequenced in a study of cytomegalovirus exposure and HLA in healthy donors. PCR employed 60 Vbeta and 13 Jbeta primers. Clones were sequenced by immunoSEQ multiplex PCR, and TCRdb holds only the in-frame ones, with some missing. Among 60,000 to 65,000 clones listed, approximately 82% were seen once. The sample consisted of PBMCs. The receptors come from a woman aged 40 to 50 in good health and CMV-seropositive.

CDR3 protein: CASSPPREGAAENTGELFF. The CDR3 DNA sequence: TGTGCCAGCAGCCCCCCTCGGGAGGGGGCAGCCGAGAACACCGGGGAGCTGTTTTTT. V gene TRBV5-8 combines with J gene TRBJ2-2; TRBD2 might be the D (8 bases). The CDR3 runs 19 residues. Germline loops: CDR1 SGHTS, CDR2 YDEGEE. Trimming pared 4 bases from V and 1 base from J, leaving 23 bases between.

The genes are TRBV7-9 and TRBJ2-2; D uncertain. Per the germline V gene, CDR1 is SEHNR and CDR2 is FQNEAQ (reference sequence). The CDR3 spans 14 residues. The V end was cut by 1 base, the J end by 6 bases, with 9 bases between. DNA for the CDR3: TGTGCCAGCAGCTTAGTAAGAGGAGCCGGGGAGCTGTTTTTT. Its protein is CASSLVRGAGELFF. Drawing the rest from reference TRBV7-9 and TRBJ2-2, the complete variable domain is DTGVSQNPRHKITKRGQNVTFRCDPISEHNRLYWYRQTLGQGPEFLTYFQNEAQLEKSRLLSDRFSAERPKGSFSTLEIQRTEQGDSAMYLCASSLVRGAGELFFGEGSRLTVL.

V is TRBV7-3 and J is TRBJ2-4; D is perhaps TRBD2 (6 bases). V lost 5 bases and J 6 bases, leaving 11 bases between the germline ends. Germline assignment: CDR1 SGHTA and CDR2 FQGTGA. This CDR3 contains 13 residues. The CDR3 reads CASSPDGRNIQYF. CDR3 nucleotides: TGTGCCAGCAGCCCCGACGGGAGAAACATTCAGTACTTC.

This chain links TRBV6-6 with TRBJ1-1; no firm D call. V shed 4 bases and J shed 1 base, with 10 bases lying between them. The CDR3 has 14 amino acids. Germline V gene data show CDR1 as MNHNY and CDR2 as SVGAGI (reference sequence). The DNA of the CDR3 is TGTGCCAGCAGTTTTGCAGGTGCGAACACTGAAGCTTTCTTT. It specifies CASSFAGANTEAFF.

V is TRBV4-3 and J is TRBJ2-7, with D possibly TRBD1 on 6 matching bases. V was shortened by 1 base and J by 7 bases, with 11 bases between the two germline ends. This CDR3 is built from 13 residues. CDR1 LGHNA and CDR2 YSLEER come from the germline V gene. The CDR3 bases are TGCGCCAGCAGCCAAGTATACAGGGATGAGCAGTACTTC. It is translated as CASSQVYRDEQYF.

The chain recombines TRBV18 with TRBJ1-4; perhaps TRBD1 as D (5 bases). The germline V gene encodes CDR1 KGHSH and CDR2 LQKENI. The CDR3 contains 14 residues. Trimming left V 2 bases short and J 8 bases short, with 12 bases between. The CDR3 DNA sequence: TGTGCCAGCTCACCAAAATTAGGGGAAGAAAAACTGTTTTTT. This encodes CASSPKLGEEKLFF.

J is TRBJ1-3 and V is TRBV2; the match to TRBD1 covers 7 bases. Germline lookup yields CDR1 SNHLY and CDR2 FYNNEI. The CDR3 runs 17 residues. The junction had 9 bases not matched to a gene; V was cut back by 2 bases and J by 2 bases. The CDR3: CASSELAGGKTGNTIYF. The CDR3 DNA reads TGTGCCAGCAGTGAATTGGCAGGGGGAAAGACTGGAAACACCATATATTTT.

This clone has a handful of counts. A read error may produce the germline difference seen at one junction end. This chain connects TRBV7-9 to TRBJ1-2; 10 bases align to TRBD1. Looked up from germline, CDR1 is SEHNR and CDR2 is FQNEAQ (reference sequence). This CDR3 spans 17 amino acids. The CDR3 DNA reads TGTTCCAGCAGCTCAACCCTAGGGGGGGACAGGGGCAGTGGCTACACCTTC. Translation: CSSSSTLGGDRGSGYTF.

The chain carries TRBV11-2 and TRBJ1-4; 7 bases fit TRBD1. CDR3 length: 14 amino acids. The germline V gene has CDR1 SGHAT and CDR2 FQNNGV. Unmatched junction bases numbered 8, after V lost 5 bases and J lost 8 bases. CDR3 amino acids: CASSHRGLGEKLFF. CDR3 DNA sequence: TGTGCCAGCAGCCACAGGGGTCTGGGGGAAAAACTGTTTTTT.

The chain carries TRBV30 and TRBJ1-4, with TRBD1 identical over 8 bases. CDR1 is GTSNPN, CDR2 SVGIG, per germline (reference sequence). The CDR3 is 14 amino acids. The V gene end was trimmed by 3 bases and the J gene end by 8 bases; junction bases not matched to a gene: 8. CDR3 protein: CAWRSTGAGEKLFF. The DNA for the CDR3 is TGTGCCTGGAGGTCGACAGGGGCTGGGGAAAAACTGTTTTTT.

CDR3 in DNA: TGTGCCAGCAGTGAAGCACGGACATATAGCAATCAGCCCCAGCATTTT. Amino acid sequence: CASSEARTYSNQPQHF. V is TRBV6-1 and J is TRBJ1-5; tentatively, D is TRBD1 (5 bases). The CDR3 loop spans 16 amino acids. The ends were cut back, 0 bases at V and 0 bases at J, with 9 bases in the middle. Germline assignment: CDR1 MNHNS and CDR2 SASEGT.

In DNA, the CDR3 is TGCAGCGTTACACAGGGACAGGGGCAGTACTTC. Encoded protein: CSVTQGQGQYF. The chain links TRBV29-1 to TRBJ2-7; TRBD1 matches at 9 bases. The V segment lost 5 bases and the J segment 9 bases; nucleotides outside the gene matches: 5. The germline CDR1 and CDR2 sequences are SQVTM and ANQGSEA. The length of the CDR3 is 11 residues.

This clone has only one observation. The rearrangement links TRBV29-1 to TRBJ2-5; D gene unclear. The closer fit of TRBJ2-7 to the DNA end suggests the J call may be wrong. Per the germline V gene, CDR1 is SQVTM and CDR2 is ANQGSEA. CDR3 length: 11 amino acids. CDR3 in DNA: TGCAGCGTTGAACACGAGTACGAGCAGTACTTC. Its protein is CSVEHEYEQYF.

This clone has a handful of counts. The chain has TRBV6-5 and TRBJ2-3; possibly TRBD1 for D (5 bases). Trimming removed 0 bases from V and 5 bases from J, with 15 bases in between. This CDR3 is built from 16 residues. Germline V gene lookup returns CDR1 MNHEY and CDR2 SVGAGI. CDR3 loop: CASSYSEGASVDTQYF. In nucleotides, the CDR3 is TGTGCCAGCAGTTACTCAGAAGGGGCCTCGGTAGATACGCAGTATTTT.

The chain uses TRBV29-1 and TRBJ2-3; the match to TRBD2 covers 15 bases. Germline lookup yields CDR1 SQVTM and CDR2 ANQGSEA. This CDR3 comprises 17 residues. Germline trimming cut 6 bases from V and 4 bases from J; bases unmatched to any gene: 11. The CDR3 DNA follows: TGCAGCGTGCCTTATGGACTAGCGGGGGGGCTGTCAGATACGCAGTATTTT. It yields the protein CSVPYGLAGGLSDTQYF.

This chain uses TRBV5-1 with TRBJ2-4; 7 bases match TRBD2. Germline CDR1 SGHRS, CDR2 YFSETQ. The CDR3 spans 14 residues. V shed 0 bases and J 6 bases; nucleotides not matched to a gene: 3. The CDR3 is CASSLEPGGNIQYF. CDR3 DNA: TGCGCCAGCAGCTTGGAACCGGGAGGAAACATTCAGTACTTC.

The CDR3 DNA is TGTGCCTGGAGTGGGACAAATTCACCCCTCCACTTT. Its protein product is CAWSGTNSPLHF. The rearrangement joins TRBV30 to TRBJ1-6, with a possible D match to TRBD1 (5 bases). Trimming took 1 base from V and 7 from J, leaving 5 bases between them. The CDR3 loop spans 12 amino acids. Germline V lookup: CDR1 GTSNPN, CDR2 SVGIG (reference sequence). Drawing the rest from reference TRBV30 and TRBJ1-6, the complete variable domain is SQTIHQWPATLVQPVGSPLSLECTVEGTSNPNLYWYRQAAGRGLQLLFYSVGIGQISSEVPQNLSASRPQDRQFILSSKKLLLSDSGFYLCAWSGTNSPLHFGNGTRLTVT.

This sequence joins TRBV6-1 and TRBJ1-2, with TRBD1 matching over 7 bases. The V segment lost 4 bases and the J segment 2 bases; nucleotides outside the gene matches: 7. Germline loops: CDR1 MNHNS, CDR2 SASEGT. The CDR3 is 15 residues long. The CDR3 here is CASSADRAMNYGYTF. The CDR3 coding sequence is TGTGCCAGCAGTGCCGACAGGGCAATGAACTATGGCTACACCTTC.

The chain combines TRBV4-1 with TRBJ2-3; 7 bases align to TRBD2. V was pared by 0 bases and J by 1 base, with 1 base of the junction left unmatched. CDR1 is MGHRA, CDR2 YSYEKL, per germline. The CDR3 contains 15 residues. CDR3: CASSQDGGGTDTQYF. Written as DNA, the CDR3 is TGCGCCAGCAGCCAAGATGGGGGGGGCACAGATACGCAGTATTTT.